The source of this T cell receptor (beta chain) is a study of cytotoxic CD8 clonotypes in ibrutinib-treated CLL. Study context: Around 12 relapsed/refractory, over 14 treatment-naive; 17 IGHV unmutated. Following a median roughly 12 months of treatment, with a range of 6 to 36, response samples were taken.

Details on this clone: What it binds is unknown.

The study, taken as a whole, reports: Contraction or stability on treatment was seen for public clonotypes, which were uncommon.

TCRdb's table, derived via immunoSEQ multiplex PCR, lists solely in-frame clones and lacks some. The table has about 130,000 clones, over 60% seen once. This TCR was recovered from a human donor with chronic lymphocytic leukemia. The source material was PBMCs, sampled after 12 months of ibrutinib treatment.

The DNA of the CDR3 is TGTGCCAGCAGCATAGGACCTCTGGGAATGAACACTGAAGCTTTCTTT. It codes for CASSIGPLGMNTEAFF. The rearrangement uses TRBV5-4 and TRBJ1-1; no firm D call. Germline V gene sequence: CDR1 SGHNT, CDR2 YYREEE (reference sequence). Trimming cost V 4 bases and J 0 bases, with 16 bases left between them. This CDR3 region has 16 residues.